The 24 T cell receptor beta chains below come from one sample, sequenced in a study of Ad26.COV2.S vaccination and SARS-CoV-2 variants. The data were produced by immunoSEQ multiplex PCR, yet TCRdb's version contains in-frame clones alone and is incomplete. The sample shows about 350,000 clones, around 88% of them seen only once. Treatment described: roughly 20 received Ad26.COV2.S at low or high dose, single or two shots; about 5 received placebo; per-sample allocation not given. Collection of samples fell on day 63 after the first vaccine or placebo injection. The sequences come from peripheral blood, collected in a trial of Ad26.COV2.S vaccine versus placebo. The receptor set was obtained from a person aged 18 to 65 who received the Ad26.COV2.S COVID-19 vaccine or a placebo.

This clone was detected only once. The chain links TRBV10-3 to TRBJ2-1; 8 bases agree with TRBD2. Looked up from germline, CDR1 is ENHRY and CDR2 is SYGVKD. V shed 5 bases, J shed 10 bases, and the junction held 10 bases outside the gene matches. CDR3 length equals 14 residues. The CDR3 nucleotides are TGTGCCATCAGTTACGGACTAGCAATCGGCGAGCAGTTCTTC. Encoded protein: CAISYGLAIGEQFF.

This chain joins TRBV24-1 and TRBJ1-1; perhaps TRBD1 as D (6 bases). Germline loops: CDR1 KGHDR, CDR2 SFDVKD. With 3 bases removed from V and 12 bases from J, the gap between germline ends came to 19 bases. The CDR3 spans 14 residues. In DNA, the CDR3 is TGTGCCACCAGTGATCAAGACCGCAGGGGCGAAACTTTCTTT. Protein product: CATSDQDRRGETFF.

The CDR3 here is CASSVGTDSYEQYF. The CDR3 bases are TGTGCCAGCAGCGTAGGTACAGACTCCTACGAGCAGTACTTC. This chain connects TRBV9 to TRBJ2-7; D not certain. CDR1 and CDR2 from the germline V gene are SGDLS and YYNGEE. Trimming cost V 0 bases and J 0 bases, with 7 bases left between them. The CDR3 runs to 14 residues.

The J gene is TRBJ2-7, the V gene TRBV28; TRBD1 might be the D (6 bases). The ends were cut back, 2 bases at V and 0 bases at J, with 20 bases in the middle. This CDR3 contains 18 residues. Germline assignment: CDR1 MDHEN and CDR2 SYDVKM. CDR3 nucleotides: TGTGCCAGCAGTTTAGGGATTATAACCCAGGGGTTCTCCTACGAGCAGTACTTC. It is translated as CASSLGIITQGFSYEQYF.

This chain connects TRBV27 to TRBJ2-3; 7 nucleotides line up with TRBD1. CDR1 is MNHEY, CDR2 SMNVEV, per germline (reference sequence). The CDR3 consists of 14 residues. The junction had 4 bases not matched to a gene; V was cut back by 2 bases and J by 5 bases. The CDR3 coding sequence is TGTGCCAGCAGTTTAACAGGGGTTGGAGATACGCAGTATTTT. Amino acids: CASSLTGVGDTQYF.

The gene calls are TRBV6-2 or TRBV6-3 and TRBJ1-5; D uncertain. V was cut by 5 bases and J by 0 bases, with 5 bases left in between. Per the germline V gene, CDR1 is MNHEY and CDR2 is SVGEGT. The CDR3 is 13 amino acids. Here the CDR3 reads CASSQISNQPQHF. As DNA, the CDR3 is TGTGCCAGCAGTCAGATTAGCAATCAGCCCCAGCATTTT.

CDR3 sequence: CASKGGPVQDEQFF. CDR3 sequence (DNA): TGTGCCAGCAAAGGGGGACCAGTTCAGGATGAGCAGTTCTTC. The V and J genes are TRBV7-9 and TRBJ2-1; TRBD1 is a possible D gene (6 bases). The CDR3 contains 14 residues. The V gene's germline CDR1 is SEHNR and CDR2 FQNEAQ (reference sequence). V was pared by 7 bases and J by 8 bases, with 18 bases between.

The chain has TRBV28 and TRBJ1-2; D unresolved. Germline V CDR1 and CDR2: MDHEN, SYDVKM. Trimming took 3 bases from V and 3 from J, leaving 14 bases between them. The CDR3 has 15 residues. The CDR3, as DNA: TGTGCCAGCAGTTTTTTAGGAGAATTAGACTATGGCTACACCTTC. Amino acid sequence: CASSFLGELDYGYTF.

The chain links TRBV12-3 or TRBV12-4 to TRBJ2-5; possible D gene TRBD1, 5 bases. Trimming took off 3 bases at V and 1 base at J, with 6 bases between the two ends. This CDR3 region has 13 residues. The CDR3 DNA reads as TGTGCCAGCAGTTTCAGGGTCCAAGAGACCCAGTACTTC. Translated, it gives CASSFRVQETQYF.

This chain joins TRBV18 and TRBJ1-2; D unclear. V shed 2 bases and J shed 3 bases, with 7 bases lying between them. Germline V gene lookup returns CDR1 KGHSH and CDR2 LQKENI. The CDR3 length is 13 residues. The CDR3 coding sequence is TGTGCCAGCTCACCAGATTCCGACTATGGCTACACCTTC. Protein sequence: CASSPDSDYGYTF. Drawing the rest from reference TRBV18 and TRBJ1-2, the complete variable domain is NAGVMQNPRHLVRRRGQEARLRCSPMKGHSHVYWYRQLPEEGLKFMVYLQKENIIDESGMPKERFSAEFPKEGPSILRIQQVVRGDSAAYFCASSPDSDYGYTFGSGTRLTVV.

V and J are TRBV28 and TRBJ2-2; no clear D. This CDR3 spans 12 amino acids. V lost 6 bases, J lost 7 bases, and 9 bases lay in between. Germline CDR1 reads MDHEN; CDR2 reads SYDVKM. The CDR3 DNA sequence: TGTGCCAGCAGGGAAGTGGTCGGGGAGCTGTTTTTT. This encodes CASREVVGELFF.

This clone was detected only once. The V call is TRBV2, the J call TRBJ1-5; the match to TRBD1 covers 9 bases. CDR1 and CDR2 from the germline V gene are SNHLY and FYNNEI. J was trimmed by 7 bases and V by 7 bases; bases with no gene match: 8. This CDR3 region has 14 residues. The CDR3 region is CASILDRGGQPQHF. CDR3 nucleotide sequence: TGTGCCAGCATTCTGGACAGGGGAGGGCAGCCCCAGCATTTT.

V gene TRBV2 combines with J gene TRBJ1-1, with TRBD1 identical over 8 bases. Germline CDR1 and CDR2: SNHLY and FYNNEI. V lost 4 bases, J lost 6 bases, and 4 bases stayed unmatched. The CDR3 has 13 amino acids. The CDR3 loop reads CASSARGLAEAFF. The CDR3 bases are TGTGCCAGCAGTGCCAGGGGGCTCGCTGAAGCTTTCTTT.

This rearrangement joins TRBV28 to TRBJ1-2; D not certain. CDR1 and CDR2 (germline): MDHEN, SYDVKM. CDR3 size: 14 residues. Trimming shortened V by 3 bases and J by 2 bases, and 10 bases separated the two germline ends. CDR3 bases: TGTGCCAGCAGTTTGGGCAGCCTAAACTATGGCTACACCTTC. Translation gives CASSLGSLNYGYTF.

This chain joins TRBV20-1 and TRBJ2-1; 13 bases align to TRBD2. V shed 3 bases and J 7 bases; nucleotides not matched to a gene: 6. Germline CDR1 DFQATT, CDR2 SNEGSKA (reference sequence). The length of the CDR3 is 15 residues. The CDR3 DNA reads TGCAGTGCTAGTCGGACTAGCGGGAGCGGTAATGAGCAGTTCTTC. Translating it yields CSASRTSGSGNEQFF.

The chain couples TRBV6-5 to TRBJ2-5; the match to TRBD1 covers 8 bases. This CDR3 spans 12 amino acids. Germline CDR1 MNHEY, CDR2 SVGAGI. The V segment lost 10 bases and the J segment 5 bases; nucleotides outside the gene matches: 6. CDR3: CATGQGIETQYF. Written as DNA, the CDR3 is TGTGCCACCGGACAGGGTATCGAGACCCAGTACTTC.

Comments on this clone: The same CDR3 arises from other DNA sequences in this sample as well. This chain links TRBV5-5 with TRBJ1-1; the match to TRBD1 covers 7 bases. This CDR3 spans 16 amino acids. V lost 4 bases to trimming and J lost 3 bases; unmatched junction nucleotides: 12. Germline CDR1 reads SGHKS; CDR2 reads YYEKEE (reference sequence). CDR3 sequence (DNA): TGTGCCAGCAGCGTAGGGACAGCCCGAGGGGACACTGAAGCTTTCTTT. Protein product: CASSVGTARGDTEAFF.

The V and J genes are TRBV9 and TRBJ1-5; D ambiguous. Per germline, CDR1 SGDLS and CDR2 YYNGEE. The CDR3 loop spans 14 amino acids. Trimming removed 3 bases at V and 0 bases at J, with 7 bases between. The CDR3: CASSADYSNQPQHF. The CDR3 coding sequence is TGTGCCAGCAGCGCCGATTATAGCAATCAGCCCCAGCATTTT. The full variable domain, rest sourced from reference TRBV9 and TRBJ1-5, is DSGVTQTPKHLITATGQRVTLRCSPRSGDLSVYWYQQSLDQGLQFLIQYYNGEERAKGNILERFSAQQFPDLHSELNLSSLELGDSALYFCASSADYSNQPQHFGDGTRLSIL.

This chain uses TRBV5-4 with TRBJ1-6, with D perhaps TRBD1 (6 bases). This CDR3 is 15 amino acids long. In germline, CDR1 is SGHNT, CDR2 YYREEE (reference sequence). Trimming removed 1 base at V and 5 bases at J, with 10 bases between. The CDR3 protein is CASSLWDTDNSPLHF. CDR3 bases: TGTGCCAGCAGCTTGTGGGACACCGATAATTCACCCCTCCACTTT.

About this clone itself: Possible read error: a much larger clone is one base away. The V gene is TRBV27, the J gene TRBJ2-3; D could derive from TRBD1 or TRBD2 (5 bases each). Germline V gene data show CDR1 as MNHEY and CDR2 as SMNVEV (reference sequence). The V end was cut by 6 bases, the J end by 2 bases, with 9 bases between. The CDR3 is made up of 13 amino acids. DNA of the CDR3: TGTGCCAGCAGCCCGGGGACCACAGATACGCAGTATTTT. It specifies CASSPGTTDTQYF.

The V gene is TRBV4-2, the J gene TRBJ1-5; 9 nucleotides align to TRBD1. The germline CDR1 and CDR2 sequences are LGHNA and YNFKEQ. The CDR3 is made up of 14 amino acids. J was trimmed by 6 bases and V by 1 base; bases with no gene match: 1. This CDR3 is CASSQAQGAQPQHF. CDR3 DNA: TGTGCCAGCAGCCAAGCACAGGGGGCTCAGCCCCAGCATTTT.

The CDR3 DNA reads TGTGCCAGCAGCCGGGACAGGGCCATGGATACGCAGTATTTT. Its translation: CASSRDRAMDTQYF. The chain couples TRBV9 to TRBJ2-3; 9 nucleotides line up with TRBD1. Germline V gene lookup returns CDR1 SGDLS and CDR2 YYNGEE. V lost 4 bases to trimming and J lost 6 bases; unmatched junction nucleotides: 6. This CDR3 comprises 14 residues.

This chain joins TRBV9 and TRBJ2-1, with no clear D. Looked up from germline, CDR1 is SGDLS and CDR2 is YYNGEE. This CDR3 region has 16 residues. V was trimmed by 3 bases and J by 10 bases, leaving 23 bases between them. CDR3 DNA sequence: TGTGCCAGCAGCGACGTAGGCACCGGGCCCCACCGGGAGCAGTTCTTC. Amino acid sequence: CASSDVGTGPHREQFF. The full variable domain, with the rest looked up from reference TRBV9 and TRBJ2-1, is DSGVTQTPKHLITATGQRVTLRCSPRSGDLSVYWYQQSLDQGLQFLIQYYNGEERAKGNILERFSAQQFPDLHSELNLSSLELGDSALYFCASSDVGTGPHREQFFGPGTRLTVL.

V is TRBV14 and J is TRBJ1-1; no firm D call. The CDR3 has 13 amino acids. Looked up from germline, CDR1 is SGHDN and CDR2 is FVKESK. The ends were cut back, 3 bases at V and 10 bases at J, with 15 bases in the middle. The CDR3 reads CASSHSRLLGAFF. The CDR3 region has the DNA TGTGCCAGCAGCCATTCCAGGCTACTTGGAGCTTTCTTT.